This entry lists 11 T cell receptor beta chains sequenced from one sample in a study of T cells in Graves' hyperthyroidism and ophthalmopathy. Amplified regions were TCR beta CDR3 sequences from RNA transcripts. When the TCR CDR3 underwent first-round RT-PCR, the HTBI primer set was used. TCRdb called the multiplex PCR reads again in MiXCR, with one record for every CDR3 protein. In the table there are 160,000 or so distinct CDR3 sequences, 9.4% of which are singletons. The sequenced sample was blood. Receptor source: a young woman with Graves' hyperthyroidism that later progressed to Graves' ophthalmopathy.

The sample holds many counts of this clonotype. The chain employs TRBV5-1 and TRBJ2-2; D unresolved. In germline, CDR1 is SGHRS, CDR2 YFSETQ. V was trimmed by 0 bases and J by 6 bases, leaving 9 bases between them. The CDR3 covers 14 residues. The CDR3 loop is CASSLDREAGELFF. The CDR3 bases are TGCGCCAGCAGCTTGGACCGCGAGGCCGGGGAGCTGTTTTTT.

This clonotype was found a few times. The V and J genes are TRBV19 and TRBJ1-5, with unresolved D. Germline loops: CDR1 LNHDA, CDR2 SQIVND (reference sequence). The CDR3 sequence is 13 residues long. V lost 7 bases and J lost 0, with 7 bases in between. The CDR3 loop is CASNQYSNQPQHF. CDR3 sequence (DNA): TGTGCCAGTAATCAGTATAGCAATCAGCCCCAGCATTTT.

At least ten counts were recorded for this clonotype. The CDR3 DNA reads as TGTGCCAGCAGTTTACGGGGGGCGCCTACAAAACTGTTTTTT. Translated, it gives CASSLRGAPTKLFF. The V and J genes are TRBV28 and TRBJ1-4, with D maybe TRBD1 (6 bases). The germline gives CDR1 MDHEN, CDR2 SYDVKM. The CDR3 contains 14 residues. V was cut by 2 bases and J by 10 bases, with 14 bases left in between.

The chain links TRBV20-1 to TRBJ2-1; a possible D gene is TRBD2 (5 bases). The germline V and J ends were trimmed by 5 bases and 3 bases, with 20 bases remaining between them. CDR3 length: 16 residues. The germline V gene has CDR1 DFQATT and CDR2 SNEGSKA (reference sequence). The CDR3 sequence is CSAPARAERSYNEQFF. The CDR3 nucleotides are TGCAGTGCTCCCGCCCGGGCGGAGCGGAGCTACAATGAGCAGTTCTTC.

V and J are TRBV13 and TRBJ2-7; TRBD1 or TRBD2 may be the D gene (6 bases each). This CDR3 region has 15 residues. V was cut by 5 bases and J by 1 base, with 15 bases left in between. Germline CDR1 PRHDT, CDR2 FYEKMQ (reference sequence). For the CDR3, the DNA is TGTGCCAGCAGCACCTTAGCGGACAGTTCCTACGAGCAGTACTTC. Protein product: CASSTLADSSYEQYF.

This chain joins TRBV19 and TRBJ2-7, with a tentative D call TRBD1 (6 bases). Trimming left V 6 bases short and J 0 bases short, with 12 bases between. The CDR3 is 14 amino acids. Germline CDR1 is LNHDA and CDR2 is SQIVND (reference sequence). The CDR3 sequence is CASSPKGGSYEQYF. CDR3 nucleotide sequence: TGTGCCAGTAGCCCGAAAGGGGGCTCCTACGAGCAGTACTTC.

This clonotype was seen many times. The rearrangement uses TRBV12-3 or TRBV12-4 and TRBJ1-2; the D gene is possibly TRBD1 (6 bases). Trimming removed 6 bases from V and 6 bases from J, with 14 bases in between. This CDR3 is 13 amino acids long. CDR3 nucleotide sequence: TGTGCCAGCAGGCTTACAGGGTTGGATGGCTACACCTTC. Translating it yields CASRLTGLDGYTF.

Ten or more counts support this clonotype. The chain is built from TRBV7-9 and TRBJ2-1, with D maybe TRBD2 (6 bases). The CDR3 is 15 residues long. V was cut by 2 bases and J by 6 bases, with 14 bases left in between. Per germline, CDR1 SEHNR and CDR2 FQNEAQ (reference sequence). DNA for the CDR3: TGTGCCAGCAGCTTACCCGAGACTAGTCTCAATGAGCAGTTCTTC. The encoded protein is CASSLPETSLNEQFF.

This clonotype was counted many times. The CDR3 loop is CASSLNTSPQETQYF. CDR3 in DNA: TGTGCCAGCAGCTTAAACACTAGTCCCCAAGAGACCCAGTACTTC. The chain couples TRBV7-3 to TRBJ2-5; D may be TRBD2 (5 bases). V was shortened by 1 base and J by 1 base, with 10 bases between the two germline ends. The CDR3 length is 15 residues. Germline values: CDR1 SGHTA, CDR2 FQGTGA.

This clonotype was seen just once. The genes are TRBV7-9 and TRBJ2-4, with D possibly matching TRBD2 (6 bases). CDR1 is SEHNR, CDR2 FQNEAQ, per germline (reference sequence). Deletions cut 1 base from V and 3 bases from J, with 13 bases between. The CDR3 totals 16 residues. CDR3 sequence reads: CASSLESGGVKNIQYF. In DNA, the CDR3 is TGTGCCAGCAGCTTAGAGTCCGGCGGGGTCAAAAACATTCAGTACTTC.

Many counts were recorded for this clonotype. The chain carries TRBV3-1 and TRBJ2-2, with no clear D. The CDR3 length is 12 residues. V was shortened by 6 bases and J by 4 bases, with 6 bases between the two germline ends. Germline-derived CDR1 and CDR2 are LGHDT and YNNKEL (reference sequence). The CDR3 sequence: CASSLTTGELFF. CDR3 DNA sequence: TGTGCCAGCAGTCTTACCACCGGGGAGCTGTTTTTT.